One TCR beta chain is described in this entry. Its cognate antigen is unknown. As to time point: newly diagnosed GD, antithyroid drugs for less than 3 months. The TCR library was made from RNA that had been extracted from PBMCs in TRIzol. The data were obtained in a study of regulatory T cells in long-lasting Graves disease. Study findings and constraints: TCR diversity was lower in persistent than newly diagnosed Graves' disease.

TCR beta libraries were built with iRepertoire HTBI primers and Arm-PCR of CDR3 regions. TCRdb analysed the multiplex PCR reads with MiXCR anew, one entry per CDR3 protein. Of around 240,000 distinct CDR3 sequences listed, about 20% are singletons. The same specimen was also included in a second study, on T cells in Graves' hyperthyroidism and ophthalmopathy. That publication notes: These patients, aged 18 to 65, had recently diagnosed hyperthyroidism lasting under 2 months. The study excluded patients with uncontrolled infection, other autoimmune disease, pregnancy or lactation. Model output signaled ophthalmopathy a median roughly 6.1 months ahead of onset.

Sequencing was performed on peripheral blood mononuclear cells (PBMCs), taken at new diagnosis, from a patient treated with antithyroid drugs. The receptor's source is a woman in her 30s with Graves disease.

The CDR3 nucleotides are TGTGCCAGCATTCGAACAGGGGACACTGAAGCTTTCTTT. Protein sequence: CASIRTGDTEAFF. The J gene is TRBJ1-1, the V gene TRBV6-1, with 7 bases aligning to TRBD1. V lost 7 bases to trimming and J lost 3 bases; unmatched junction nucleotides: 5. Looked up from germline, CDR1 is MNHNS and CDR2 is SASEGT. The CDR3 contains 13 residues.